The present T cell receptor beta chain was sequenced within a study of shared clonotypes between healthy human individuals. As for the study in general: The cohort comprised two women and a few men. Their ages spanned 18 to 49 years.

Deletions cut 7 bases from V and 7 bases from J, with 2 bases between. The CDR3 is 8 residues long. CDR1 DFQATT and CDR2 SNEGSKA come from the germline V gene (reference sequence). On this clone itself: Its specificity is unknown.

General study results and limits: The generation probabilities recorded for non-shared clonotypes fell below those of clonotypes shared by all four donors.

Donors comprised only Caucasian adults living in Nashville, Tennessee. Here immunoSEQ multiplex PCR was the method, and the copy in TCRdb shows in-frame clones only, minus some. The sample carries 2 million to 2.5 million clones, about 94% recorded once. The rearrangement uses TRBV20-1 and TRBJ2-1; D is undetermined. The TCR originated in a man aged 18 to 35 in good health. Sequenced input: naive CD4+ T cells sorted from blood. This sample's subset: CD45RA+ positively selected. The CDR3 DNA is TGCAGTGTTAATGAGCAGTTCTTC. Its protein is CSVNEQFF.